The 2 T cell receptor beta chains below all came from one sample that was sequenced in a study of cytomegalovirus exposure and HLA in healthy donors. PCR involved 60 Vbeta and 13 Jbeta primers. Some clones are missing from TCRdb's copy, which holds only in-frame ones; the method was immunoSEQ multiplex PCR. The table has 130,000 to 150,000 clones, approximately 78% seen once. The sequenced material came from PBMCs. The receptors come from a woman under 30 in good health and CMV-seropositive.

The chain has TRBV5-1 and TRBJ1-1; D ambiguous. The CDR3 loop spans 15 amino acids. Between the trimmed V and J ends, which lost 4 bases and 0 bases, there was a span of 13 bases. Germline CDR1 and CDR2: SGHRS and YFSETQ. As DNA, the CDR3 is TGCGCCAGCAGCCCCCCTGGGCGACTGAACACTGAAGCTTTCTTT. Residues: CASSPPGRLNTEAFF.

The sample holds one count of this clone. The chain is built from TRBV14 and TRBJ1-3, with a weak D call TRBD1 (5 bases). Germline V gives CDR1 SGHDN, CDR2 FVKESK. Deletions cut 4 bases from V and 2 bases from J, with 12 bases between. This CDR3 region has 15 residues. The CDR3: CASSRISGAGNTIYF. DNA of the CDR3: TGTGCCAGCAGCCGGATCTCGGGGGCTGGAAACACCATATATTTT.